Following are 24 T cell receptor beta chains from one sample sequenced in a study of human T cells and chemical hapten exposure. MiXCR was run by TCRdb on the RACE reads, yielding one entry per CDR3 protein. The table has 130,000 or so distinct CDR3 sequences, approximately 9.5% seen once. Documented time point: healthy volunteer bleed at 2 weeks. Whole blood that had not been fractionated was the source of extracted total RNA. Sequences were obtained from whole blood. These receptors originate from a male donor in good health. Some clones in this sample may be carry-over from other donors' samples.

There are a few counts of this clonotype. The rearrangement uses TRBV6-2 or TRBV6-3 and TRBJ2-7; possible D gene TRBD1, 5 bases. The CDR3 is made up of 15 amino acids. Germline V gene data show CDR1 as MNHEY and CDR2 as SVGEGT. Trimming took 4 bases from V and 0 from J, leaving 13 bases between them. CDR3 sequence reads: CASSFDGAISYEQYF. The CDR3 DNA sequence: TGTGCCAGCAGTTTCGATGGGGCGATCTCCTACGAGCAGTACTTC.

This clonotype showed up just a few times. This chain connects TRBV7-9 to TRBJ1-1; no definite D call. The CDR3 runs 12 residues. The germline V gene encodes CDR1 SEHNR and CDR2 FQNEAQ (reference sequence). V shed 3 bases and J shed 6 bases, with 8 bases lying between them. The CDR3 reads CASSFAVSEAFF. The CDR3 DNA follows: TGTGCCAGCAGCTTCGCTGTCTCTGAAGCTTTCTTT.

This clonotype was detected many times. This chain uses TRBV6-2 or TRBV6-3 with TRBJ1-1, with D possibly TRBD1 on 6 matching bases. The ends were cut back, 7 bases at V and 0 bases at J, with 9 bases in the middle. CDR3 length equals 13 residues. From germline, CDR1 is MNHEY and CDR2 SVGEGT. For the CDR3, the DNA is TGTGCCAGCACCGACAGGTTGAACACTGAAGCTTTCTTT. It codes for CASTDRLNTEAFF.

This clonotype was counted at least ten times. V gene TRBV4-2 combines with J gene TRBJ2-1; tentatively, D is TRBD2 (5 bases). Germline CDR1 is LGHNA and CDR2 is YNFKEQ. This CDR3 has 15 amino acids. Trimming removed 8 bases at V and 0 bases at J, with 14 bases between. CDR3 nucleotides: TGTGCCAGCCAGAGCGGTGAGAGCTCCTACAATGAGCAGTTCTTC. Translated, it gives CASQSGESSYNEQFF.

This clonotype has only a few counts. This chain uses TRBV6-5 with TRBJ2-3; the D is unclear. V gave up 0 bases and J gave up 2 bases, with 6 bases separating them. The CDR3 has 14 amino acids. CDR1 and CDR2 (germline): MNHEY, SVGAGI. The CDR3 here is CASSYSSITDTQYF. The CDR3 nucleotides are TGTGCCAGCAGTTACTCGTCGATCACAGATACGCAGTATTTT.

This clonotype was seen a few times. The gene calls are TRBV15 and TRBJ1-1; 11 bases map to TRBD1. Germline assignment: CDR1 LNHNV and CDR2 YYDKDF (reference sequence). The V gene end was trimmed by 1 base and the J gene end by 3 bases; junction bases not matched to a gene: 13. This CDR3 comprises 19 residues. CDR3: CATSRGSRTGGKAYTEAFF. Here the CDR3 DNA reads TGTGCCACCAGCAGAGGGTCCCGGACAGGGGGCAAAGCGTACACTGAAGCTTTCTTT.

This clonotype was picked up a small number of times. The chain couples TRBV12-3 or TRBV12-4 to TRBJ2-5, with 10 bases fitting TRBD1. The junction had 11 bases not matched to a gene; V was cut back by 6 bases and J by 4 bases. This CDR3 is built from 16 residues. CDR3 nucleotides: TGTGCCAGCAGCCCAACAGACAGGGGGCACGGAGAGACCCAGTACTTC. This gives the protein CASSPTDRGHGETQYF.

The sample holds many counts of this clonotype. The chain employs TRBV12-3 or TRBV12-4 and TRBJ1-5; D is uncertain. The ends were cut back, 1 base at V and 4 bases at J, with 5 bases in the middle. The CDR3 totals 13 residues. The CDR3 DNA reads TGTGCCAGCAGTTTAGTAGTTAATCAGCCCCAGCATTTT. Its translation: CASSLVVNQPQHF.

This clonotype has more than one count but fewer than ten. The genes are TRBV3-1 and TRBJ1-1; D is possibly TRBD1 (6 bases). The CDR3 is 15 amino acids. Trimming took 0 bases from V and 1 from J, leaving 9 bases between them. CDR1 is LGHDT and CDR2 is YNNKEL in the germline V gene (reference sequence). The CDR3: CASSQEGGANTEAFF. CDR3 bases: TGTGCCAGCAGCCAAGAAGGGGGGGCGAACACTGAAGCTTTCTTT.

Only a few counts were recorded for this clonotype. This sequence joins TRBV5-1 and TRBJ1-1; no reliable D call. Germline V gene sequence: CDR1 SGHRS, CDR2 YFSETQ. V gave up 4 bases and J gave up 0 bases, with 10 bases separating them. The CDR3 length is 14 residues. CDR3 in amino acids: CASSPLDVNTEAFF. DNA for the CDR3: TGCGCCAGCAGCCCACTGGACGTGAACACTGAAGCTTTCTTT.

CDR3 sequence (DNA): TGTGCCAGCAGCCAGACTAGTGGGTCGGCGGATGAGCAGTTCTTC. It encodes CASSQTSGSADEQFF. The chain is built from TRBV3-1 and TRBJ2-1; possibly TRBD2 for D (6 bases). The CDR3 has 15 amino acids. From germline, CDR1 is LGHDT and CDR2 YNNKEL (reference sequence). V gave up 3 bases and J gave up 8 bases, with 17 bases separating them.

The chain has TRBV25-1 and TRBJ2-7, with 8 bases fitting TRBD1. Germline CDR1 is MGHDK and CDR2 is SYGVNS. V gave up 3 bases and J gave up 3 bases; unmatched junction bases: 19. The length of the CDR3 is 19 residues. CDR3 DNA: TGTGCCAGCAGTGATGGGACAGGAGATATGGGGGAATGGGTCTACGAGCAGTACTTC. Translating it yields CASSDGTGDMGEWVYEQYF.

This clonotype was recorded at least ten times. V usage is TRBV20-1 and J usage is TRBJ2-2; TRBD2 matches 9 bases. Germline assignment: CDR1 DFQATT and CDR2 SNEGSKA (reference sequence). Unmatched junction bases numbered 8, after V lost 6 bases and J lost 6 bases. The CDR3 length is 14 residues. CDR3 region: CSAHGGRASGELFF. CDR3 nucleotide sequence: TGCAGTGCCCATGGCGGGAGGGCCTCCGGGGAGCTGTTTTTT.

Only a few counts were recorded for this clonotype. V gene TRBV5-1 combines with J gene TRBJ2-3; maybe TRBD1 (5 bases). The CDR3 extends over 13 amino acids. The V end was cut by 0 bases, the J end by 8 bases, with 10 bases between. Germline CDR1 is SGHRS and CDR2 is YFSETQ. CDR3 bases: TGCGCCAGCAGCTTGGCTGGGGCGGCTACGCAGTATTTT. It codes for CASSLAGAATQYF.

This clonotype was detected many times. V and J are TRBV7-9 and TRBJ1-2; no clear D. CDR1 is SEHNR and CDR2 is FQNEAQ in the germline V gene (reference sequence). Trimming left V 5 bases short and J 4 bases short, with 20 bases between. The CDR3 length is 16 residues. The CDR3 DNA is TGTGCCAGCAGCCACCGGGAGACTCAAGGTGCCTATGGCTACACCTTC. Its protein is CASSHRETQGAYGYTF. The full variable domain, in which reference TRBV7-9 and TRBJ1-2 provide the parts outside the CDR3, is DTGVSQNPRHKITKRGQNVTFRCDPISEHNRLYWYRQTLGQGPEFLTYFQNEAQLEKSRLLSDRFSAERPKGSFSTLEIQRTEQGDSAMYLCASSHRETQGAYGYTFGSGTRLTVV.

This clonotype turned up a few times. The chain uses TRBV28 and TRBJ1-5; D ambiguous. Trimming shortened V by 3 bases and J by 5 bases, and 8 bases separated the two germline ends. The CDR3 length is 13 residues. Germline-derived CDR1 and CDR2 are MDHEN and SYDVKM. CDR3 DNA: TGTGCCAGCAGTTTGCAGTATGATCAGCCCCAGCATTTT. It specifies CASSLQYDQPQHF. Full variable domain (outside the CDR3, taken from reference TRBV28 and TRBJ1-5): DVKVTQSSRYLVKRTGEKVFLECVQDMDHENMFWYRQDPGLGLRLIYFSYDVKMKEKGDIPEGYSVSREKKERFSLILESASTNQTSMYLCASSLQYDQPQHFGDGTRLSIL.

This clonotype was observed many times. The rearrangement uses TRBV13 and TRBJ2-6; D is unclear. V was trimmed by 6 bases and J by 0 bases, leaving 9 bases between them. The CDR3 has 15 residues. The germline CDR1 and CDR2 sequences are PRHDT and FYEKMQ (reference sequence). The CDR3 DNA reads as TGTGCCAGCAGTCGTAAGACCTCTGGGGCCAACGTCCTGACTTTC. Translated: CASSRKTSGANVLTF.

This clonotype was counted only a few times. The chain combines TRBV5-1 with TRBJ2-2, with a weak D call TRBD2 (5 bases). There are 15 residues in the CDR3. The germline gives CDR1 SGHRS, CDR2 YFSETQ. The V gene lost 7 bases and the J gene lost 4 bases, with 17 bases spanning the gap. The CDR3 reads CASGRGAARTGELFF. The CDR3 DNA is TGCGCCAGCGGGAGAGGTGCCGCGCGCACCGGGGAGCTGTTTTTT.

The V call is TRBV3-1, the J call TRBJ2-2; D gene unclear. This CDR3 has 15 residues. V was trimmed by 3 bases and J by 3 bases, leaving 11 bases between them. Germline CDR1 reads LGHDT; CDR2 reads YNNKEL (reference sequence). DNA of the CDR3: TGTGCCAGCAGCCACCGGATATTCGACACCGGGGAGCTGTTTTTT. This sequence encodes CASSHRIFDTGELFF.

This chain joins TRBV10-2 and TRBJ2-1; D is perhaps TRBD2 (6 bases). Germline CDR1 WSHSY, CDR2 SAAADI. There are 13 residues in the CDR3. V was trimmed by 3 bases and J by 6 bases, leaving 9 bases between them. CDR3 DNA sequence: TGCGCCAGCAGTGATTACGGGAGCAATGAGCAGTTCTTC. The encoded protein is CASSDYGSNEQFF.

The sample holds many counts of this clonotype. This sequence joins TRBV5-1 and TRBJ2-3; 14 positions agree with TRBD2. The junction had 4 bases not matched to a gene; V was cut back by 4 bases and J by 6 bases. Germline loops: CDR1 SGHRS, CDR2 YFSETQ. This CDR3 is 15 amino acids long. CDR3 protein: CASSGTSGSIDTQYF. The DNA of the CDR3 is TGCGCCAGCAGCGGGACTAGCGGGAGTATTGATACGCAGTATTTT. Looking up the rest from reference TRBV5-1 and TRBJ2-3 gives the full variable domain: KAGVTQTPRYLIKTRGQQVTLSCSPISGHRSVSWYQQTPGQGLQFLFEYFSETQRNKGNFPGRFSGRQFSNSRSEMNVSTLELGDSALYLCASSGTSGSIDTQYFGPGTRLTVL.

The rearrangement joins TRBV29-1 to TRBJ2-1; tentatively, D is TRBD1 (5 bases). The CDR3 runs to 12 residues. Trimming pared 7 bases from V and 2 bases from J, leaving 9 bases between. The germline gives CDR1 SQVTM, CDR2 ANQGSEA. CDR3 loop: CSGAGTYNEQFF. Written as DNA, the CDR3 is TGCAGCGGGGCAGGGACCTACAATGAGCAGTTCTTC.

This clonotype was found a few times. The chain couples TRBV10-3 to TRBJ1-5; D is uncertain. The CDR3 has 13 residues. With 0 bases removed from V and 6 bases from J, the gap between germline ends came to 6 bases. CDR1 ENHRY and CDR2 SYGVKD come from the germline V gene. CDR3 loop: CAISESIGQPQHF. The DNA for the CDR3 is TGTGCCATCAGTGAGTCCATAGGTCAGCCCCAGCATTTT.

This clonotype was counted between two and nine times. V gene TRBV20-1 combines with J gene TRBJ2-4; no definite D call. Deletions cut 5 bases from V and 1 base from J, with 12 bases between. The CDR3 has 14 residues. Germline CDR1 is DFQATT and CDR2 is SNEGSKA (reference sequence). CDR3 sequence reads: CSAGGGWAKNIQYF. CDR3 coding DNA: TGCAGTGCTGGCGGTGGGTGGGCCAAAAACATTCAGTACTTC.